This T cell receptor beta chain comes out of a study of T cell changes during pregnancy in multiple sclerosis. The assay was immunoSEQ multiplex PCR, and TCRdb's table has in-frame clones only and misses some. The sample consists of about 77,000 clones, 89% of them appearing once. V was trimmed by 5 bases and J by 4 bases, leaving 16 bases between them. CDR3 size: 15 residues. Germline CDR1 reads SGHRS; CDR2 reads YFSETQ. This clonotype was sampled from a female donor with multiple sclerosis, enrolled in a pregnancy study. The chain carries TRBV5-1 and TRBJ2-1; D possibly corresponds to TRBD2 (7 bases). This sample comprised peripheral blood, obtained before pregnancy. CDR3 residues: CASRFQGGAYNEQFF. The CDR3 nucleotides are TGCGCCAGCAGATTCCAAGGGGGGGCATACAATGAGCAGTTCTTC. The full variable domain, in which reference TRBV5-1 and TRBJ2-1 provide the parts outside the CDR3, is KAGVTQTPRYLIKTRGQQVTLSCSPISGHRSVSWYQQTPGQGLQFLFEYFSETQRNKGNFPGRFSGRQFSNSRSEMNVSTLELGDSALYLCASRFQGGAYNEQFFGPGTRLTVL.